The TCR beta chain described here comes from a study of T cell responses to AZD1222 COVID-19 vaccine. Profiled with immunoSEQ multiplex PCR; TCRdb holds only in-frame clones, not every one. Of 150,000 to 200,000 clones in the sample, 85% to 95% were seen once. CDR1 MNHNS and CDR2 SASEGT come from the germline V gene. The CDR3 runs to 16 residues. V dropped 2 bases and J dropped 1 base, with 11 bases sitting between them. This chain uses TRBV6-1 with TRBJ2-2; D gene ambiguous. The source material was peripheral blood, sampled on day 0 of AZD1222 vaccination. This receptor was taken from an adult in good health. DNA of the CDR3: TGTGCCAGCAGTGAATGGGTGTCGGGGAACACCGGGGAGCTGTTTTTT. This codes for CASSEWVSGNTGELFF.